This T cell receptor (beta chain) was identified during a study of OX40 agonist ivuxolimab in advanced cancers. Study-level background: Patients achieving partial responses numbered three: one hepatocellular carcinoma case and two cutaneous melanoma cases.

The CDR3 covers 16 residues. Germline V gene lookup returns CDR1 MNHEY and CDR2 SMNVEV (reference sequence). Between the trimmed V and J ends, which lost 3 bases and 4 bases, there was a span of 16 bases. Study-wide results and limits: Relatively little clonal expansion, among the lowest observed, appeared in partial responders at 0.1-3.0 mg/kg.

As regards this clone: Its antigen is as yet unknown.

The repertoire was sequenced with immunoSEQ multiplex PCR; TCRdb's copy has only in-frame clones and lacks some. The profile shows almost 45,000 clones, approximately 85% of them singletons. The sample was CD4+ or CD8+ T cells sorted from blood, taken in a trial of the OX40 agonist ivuxolimab. This receptor was obtained from an adult with an advanced solid tumor such as melanoma, head and neck, liver or kidney cancer. This chain uses TRBV27 with TRBJ1-5, with D perhaps matching TRBD1 (6 bases). For the CDR3, the DNA is TGTGCCAGCAGTTTTACCACCAGGGGAGGGAATCAGCCCCAGCATTTT. The encoded protein is CASSFTTRGGNQPQHF.